In its sample, the clone carrying this TCR beta chain was seen a few times. The source of the sample is a study of CD8 T cells in Susac syndrome. Random-hexamer reverse transcription was applied to roughly 0.5 to 1 ug RNA. An immunoSEQ multiplex PCR generated amplified TCR beta CDR3 products spanning 54 Vbeta and 13 Jbeta. Each CDR3 protein gets one entry after TCRdb re-called the immunoSEQ multiplex PCR reads with MiXCR. The table shows 170,000 or so distinct CDR3 sequences, with approximately 93% occurring only once. Control patients had untreated stable or active relapsing-remitting multiple sclerosis by revised McDonald criteria. While CD8+ and CD4+ T cells were isolated negatively, TEMRA cells were enriched by FACS. Trimming removed 2 bases from V and 2 bases from J, with 2 bases in between. The CDR3 is 12 residues long. Germline loops: CDR1 KGHDR, CDR2 SFDVKD.

The V call is TRBV24-1, the J call TRBJ2-5; D call uncertain. The TCR comes from a human donor with multiple sclerosis. Input material: CD4+ T cells from PBMCs. Here the CDR3 reads CATSDYQETQYF. CDR3 nucleotides: TGTGCCACCAGTGATTATCAAGAGACCCAGTACTTC.